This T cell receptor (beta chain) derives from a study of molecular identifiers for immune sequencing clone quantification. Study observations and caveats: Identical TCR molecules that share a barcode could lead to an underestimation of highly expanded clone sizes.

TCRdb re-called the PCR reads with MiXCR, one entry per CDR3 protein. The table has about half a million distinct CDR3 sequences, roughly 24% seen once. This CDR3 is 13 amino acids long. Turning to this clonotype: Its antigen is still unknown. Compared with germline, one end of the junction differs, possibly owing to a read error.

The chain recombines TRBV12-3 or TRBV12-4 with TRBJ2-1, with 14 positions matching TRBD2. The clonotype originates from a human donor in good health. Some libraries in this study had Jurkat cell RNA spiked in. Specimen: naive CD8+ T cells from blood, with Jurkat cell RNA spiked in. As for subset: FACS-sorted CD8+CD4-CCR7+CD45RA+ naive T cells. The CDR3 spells CASSLGLAGVELF. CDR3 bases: TGTGCCAGCAGTTTGGGACTAGCGGGGGTGGAGCTCTTC.